These 17 T cell receptor beta chains originate from one sample sequenced in a study of regulatory T cells in long-lasting Graves disease. Both iRepertoire HTBI primers and Arm-PCR of CDR3 regions were used to build the TCR beta libraries. TCRdb reanalysed the multiplex PCR reads using MiXCR and keeps one entry per CDR3 protein. The sample lists 600,000 to 800,000 distinct CDR3 sequences; around 30% were seen once. Sample time point: persistent/refractory GD, antithyroid drugs over 5 years with positive TRAb. RNA from PBMCs was the source of the TCR library. The sample consisted of peripheral blood mononuclear cells (PBMCs), taken when the disease was refractory, from a patient treated with antithyroid drugs. Receptors were obtained from a female donor with Graves disease.

This clonotype was seen a few times. The chain links TRBV5-5 to TRBJ1-3; D might be TRBD1 (6 bases). Trimming removed 4 bases at V and 0 bases at J, with 14 bases between. Germline assignment: CDR1 SGHKS and CDR2 YYEKEE (reference sequence). This CDR3 comprises 16 residues. For the CDR3, the DNA is TGTGCCAGCAGCCCAACGACAGGCTACTCTGGAAACACCATATATTTT. Its translation is CASSPTTGYSGNTIYF.

As concerns this clonotype: With a much larger clone just one base away, this may be a read error. The V and J genes are TRBV5-6 and TRBJ1-1; no clear D gene. Germline CDR1 is SGHDT and CDR2 is YYEEEE. V was trimmed by 4 bases and J by 5 bases, leaving 15 bases between them. This CDR3 has 14 amino acids. The CDR3: CASSPRLEATEAFF. For the CDR3, the DNA is TGTGCCAGCAGCCCCCGGCTGGAAGCGACTGAAGCTTTCTTT.

The chain joins TRBV2 to TRBJ1-1, with 7 positions matching TRBD1. This CDR3 is built from 12 residues. The ends lost 6 bases at V and 11 bases at J; junction bases unmatched: 9. Germline V gives CDR1 SNHLY, CDR2 FYNNEI. CDR3 bases: TGTGCCAGCAGGGCCCCCGAGGGGGCTGCTTTCTTT. It codes for CASRAPEGAAFF.

This clonotype was seen just once. The genes are TRBV9 and TRBJ2-7, with TRBD2 matching 8 bases. J was trimmed by 1 base and V by 0 bases; bases with no gene match: 3. The CDR3 has 15 amino acids. Germline V CDR1 and CDR2: SGDLS, YYNGEE. Here the CDR3 DNA reads TGTGCCAGCAGCGTAGTTGCGGGAGGTTCCTACGAGCAGTACTTC. Protein: CASSVVAGGSYEQYF. Filled out from reference TRBV9 and TRBJ2-7, the complete variable domain reads DSGVTQTPKHLITATGQRVTLRCSPRSGDLSVYWYQQSLDQGLQFLIQYYNGEERAKGNILERFSAQQFPDLHSELNLSSLELGDSALYFCASSVVAGGSYEQYFGPGTRLTVT.

The J gene is TRBJ2-7, the V gene TRBV12-5, with 13 bases fitting TRBD2. J gave up 3 bases and V 1 base, and 9 bases lay outside the gene matches. Germline-derived CDR1 and CDR2 are LGHNT and FRNRAP. This CDR3 spans 18 amino acids. The CDR3 DNA reads TGTGCTAGTGGTTTGGGACGGACTAGCGGGAGAGTTGGCTACGAGCAGTACTTC. It yields the protein CASGLGRTSGRVGYEQYF. The full variable domain, its missing parts supplied by reference TRBV12-5 and TRBJ2-7, is DARVTQTPRHKVTEMGQEVTMRCQPILGHNTVFWYRQTMMQGLELLAYFRNRAPLDDSGMPKDRFSAEMPDATLATLKIQPSEPRDSAVYFCASGLGRTSGRVGYEQYFGPGTRLTVT.

The chain couples TRBV5-1 to TRBJ2-3, with 11 bases lining up with TRBD2. The junction had 8 bases not matched to a gene; V was cut back by 1 base and J by 1 base. Germline V gene data show CDR1 as SGHRS and CDR2 as YFSETQ. There are 18 residues in the CDR3. CDR3 region: CASSLYGVGLAGTDTQYF. For the CDR3, the DNA is TGCGCCAGCAGCTTGTACGGAGTGGGACTAGCGGGCACAGATACGCAGTATTTT.

The V and J genes are TRBV28 and TRBJ1-5; D uncertain. Trimming took off 5 bases at V and 3 bases at J, with 8 bases between the two ends. This CDR3 is built from 13 residues. CDR1 MDHEN and CDR2 SYDVKM come from the germline V gene. This CDR3 reads CASSEIINQPQHF. The CDR3 bases are TGTGCCAGCAGTGAAATAATCAATCAGCCCCAGCATTTT. Using reference TRBV28 and TRBJ1-5 for the parts outside the CDR3, the full variable domain is DVKVTQSSRYLVKRTGEKVFLECVQDMDHENMFWYRQDPGLGLRLIYFSYDVKMKEKGDIPEGYSVSREKKERFSLILESASTNQTSMYLCASSEIINQPQHFGDGTRLSIL.

CDR3 protein: CSAGPLDSNQPQHF. DNA for the CDR3: TGCAGTGCTGGACCCCTGGATAGCAATCAGCCCCAGCATTTT. V usage is TRBV20-1 and J usage is TRBJ1-5; D is ambiguous. This CDR3 spans 14 amino acids. Trimming pared 5 bases from V and 0 bases from J, leaving 11 bases between. CDR1 is DFQATT and CDR2 is SNEGSKA in the germline V gene (reference sequence).

The CDR3 DNA reads TGTGCCAGCAGCTCACCTGGGACAGTCGATCAGCCCCAGCATTTT. Amino acids: CASSSPGTVDQPQHF. The V gene is TRBV12-3 or TRBV12-4, the J gene TRBJ1-5, with 7 bases matching TRBD1. The CDR3 is 15 residues long. V shed 6 bases and J 5 bases; nucleotides not matched to a gene: 10.

The gene calls are TRBV27 and TRBJ1-2, with D possibly being TRBD1 (5 bases). The V end was cut by 0 bases, the J end by 5 bases, with 7 bases between. The CDR3 covers 13 residues. Germline V gives CDR1 MNHEY, CDR2 SMNVEV (reference sequence). CDR3 in amino acids: CASSLSRQYGYTF. The CDR3 DNA is TGTGCCAGCAGTTTATCCCGACAGTATGGCTACACCTTC.

This clonotype turned up a few times. The gene calls are TRBV19 and TRBJ1-3; weak D call: TRBD1 (6 bases). The germline gives CDR1 LNHDA, CDR2 SQIVND (reference sequence). V was cut by 4 bases and J by 7 bases, with 20 bases left in between. The CDR3 runs to 16 residues. In nucleotides, the CDR3 is TGTGCCAGTAGTAGTCCCGGGACATCTCTACGGAACACCATATATTTT. Its translation is CASSSPGTSLRNTIYF.

Only a few counts were recorded for this clonotype. The gene calls are TRBV5-1 and TRBJ2-2, with D hard to call. The CDR3 runs 12 residues. The germline CDR1 and CDR2 sequences are SGHRS and YFSETQ. Trimming pared 2 bases from V and 6 bases from J, leaving 5 bases between. The CDR3 here is CASSLSSGELFF. The CDR3 DNA is TGCGCCAGCAGCTTATCGTCCGGGGAGCTGTTTTTT. Combining the CDR3 with reference TRBV5-1 and TRBJ2-2 gives the whole variable domain KAGVTQTPRYLIKTRGQQVTLSCSPISGHRSVSWYQQTPGQGLQFLFEYFSETQRNKGNFPGRFSGRQFSNSRSEMNVSTLELGDSALYLCASSLSSGELFFGEGSRLTVL.

Comment on this clonotype: A far larger clone is one nucleotide away, so this likely arose from a read error. V and J are TRBV12-3 or TRBV12-4 and TRBJ2-5; D is undetermined. This CDR3 spans 11 amino acids. CDR3 in amino acids: CASSFLETQCF. The CDR3 DNA is TGTGCCAGCAGTTTCTTAGAGACCCAGTGCTTC.

The V gene is TRBV5-1, the J gene TRBJ1-2; D ambiguous. The V and J ends lost 5 bases and 0 bases respectively, with 5 bases between them. CDR3 length: 12 residues. The germline gives CDR1 SGHRS, CDR2 YFSETQ. This CDR3 reads CASRPSNYGYTF. The CDR3 DNA is TGCGCCAGCAGACCGTCTAACTATGGCTACACCTTC. The full variable domain, with the rest looked up from reference TRBV5-1 and TRBJ1-2, is KAGVTQTPRYLIKTRGQQVTLSCSPISGHRSVSWYQQTPGQGLQFLFEYFSETQRNKGNFPGRFSGRQFSNSRSEMNVSTLELGDSALYLCASRPSNYGYTFGSGTRLTVV.

The chain is built from TRBV3-1 and TRBJ1-1, with no clear D. The CDR3 consists of 11 residues. CDR1 is LGHDT and CDR2 is YNNKEL in the germline V gene (reference sequence). Trimming stripped 0 bases from V and 11 bases from J, with 7 bases between. CDR3 residues: CASSQEGGAFF. CDR3 bases: TGTGCCAGCAGCCAAGAAGGAGGGGCTTTCTTT. Drawing the rest from reference TRBV3-1 and TRBJ1-1, the complete variable domain is DTAVSQTPKYLVTQMGNDKSIKCEQNLGHDTMYWYKQDSKKFLKIMFSYNNKELIINETVPNRFSPKSPDKAHLNLHINSLELGDSAVYFCASSQEGGAFFGQGTRLTVV.

In DNA form, the CDR3 reads TGTGCCAGCAGCTTAGGAAGGAGAAACAATCAGCCCCAGCATTTT. This encodes CASSLGRRNNQPQHF. The chain is built from TRBV11-2 and TRBJ1-5; the D is unclear. The CDR3 extends over 15 amino acids. Trimming removed 1 base from V and 3 bases from J, with 10 bases in between. Germline CDR1 and CDR2: SGHAT and FQNNGV.

This clonotype was picked up a small number of times. The V call is TRBV7-2, the J call TRBJ2-7, with TRBD1 identical over 9 bases. Germline V CDR1 and CDR2: SGHTA, FQGNSA. The CDR3 spans 19 residues. Trimming took 4 bases from V and 3 from J; bases not matched to a gene: 19. The CDR3 region has the DNA TGTGCCAGCAGCTCCGATTTCCCGGGACAGGGTCGATTGATCTACGAGCAGTACTTC. It yields the protein CASSSDFPGQGRLIYEQYF.